The 24 T cell receptor beta chains given below trace back to one sample, sequenced in a study of PD-L1 blockade in urothelial cancer. Time point defined: peripheral blood 6 weeks after treatment start. Sequencing used immunoSEQ multiplex PCR; TCRdb keeps in-frame clones, though not all of them. This table has 120,000 or so clones, 86% appearing once. Specimen: PBMCs, collected around atezolizumab (anti-PD-L1) treatment. The receptor set was obtained from a man over 45 with urothelial cancer.

The count of this clone is one. This chain uses TRBV7-3 with TRBJ1-3, with TRBD1 matching 9 bases. Germline V lookup: CDR1 SGHTA, CDR2 FQGTGA. The CDR3 loop spans 15 amino acids. J lost 4 bases, V lost 4 bases, and 5 bases had no gene match. The CDR3 loop is CASSYTGGAGNTIYF. CDR3 DNA: TGTGCCAGCAGCTATACAGGGGGCGCCGGAAACACCATATATTTT.

In its sample, this clone was seen a few times. The chain combines TRBV4-1 with TRBJ2-2, with 12 positions matching TRBD2. This CDR3 comprises 17 residues. The germline CDR1 and CDR2 sequences are MGHRA and YSYEKL. V shed 1 base, J shed 1 base, and the junction held 1 base outside the gene matches. Written as DNA, the CDR3 is TGCGCCAGCAGCCAAGCGGGACTAGCGGGGAACACCGGGGAGCTGTTTTTT. This translates into CASSQAGLAGNTGELFF.

The sample holds one count of this clone. This chain uses TRBV30 with TRBJ2-3; TRBD2 aligns across 13 bases. The ends lost 1 base at V and 8 bases at J; junction bases unmatched: 9. Per the germline V gene, CDR1 is GTSNPN and CDR2 is SVGIG (reference sequence). The CDR3 spans 16 residues. CDR3: CAWSAGLAGALGTQYF. The DNA of the CDR3 is TGTGCCTGGAGTGCAGGACTAGCGGGAGCCTTGGGTACGCAGTATTTT.

This clone showed up just once. The chain uses TRBV30 and TRBJ1-5; D not certain. CDR1 GTSNPN and CDR2 SVGIG come from the germline V gene (reference sequence). Trimming pared 1 base from V and 4 bases from J, leaving 11 bases between. CDR3 length equals 14 residues. CDR3 nucleotide sequence: TGTGCCTGGAGTGAAACCCAACAAAATCAGCCCCAGCATTTT. Translating it yields CAWSETQQNQPQHF.

This chain links TRBV5-1 with TRBJ2-2; no reliable D call. V was cut by 1 base and J by 2 bases, with 9 bases left in between. Germline CDR1 SGHRS, CDR2 YFSETQ. CDR3 length: 15 residues. CDR3 residues: CASSLYPFNTGELFF. The CDR3 nucleotides are TGCGCCAGCAGCTTGTATCCGTTTAACACCGGGGAGCTGTTTTTT. Full variable domain (missing parts from reference TRBV5-1 and TRBJ2-2): KAGVTQTPRYLIKTRGQQVTLSCSPISGHRSVSWYQQTPGQGLQFLFEYFSETQRNKGNFPGRFSGRQFSNSRSEMNVSTLELGDSALYLCASSLYPFNTGELFFGEGSRLTVL.

J is TRBJ2-3 and V is TRBV7-8, with 12 nucleotides matching TRBD2. The CDR3 has 18 residues. V trimming: 3 bases; J trimming: 4 bases; junction bases outside the gene matches: 11. From germline, CDR1 is SGHVS and CDR2 FQNEAQ. CDR3 sequence: CASSFSPATSGSPDTQYF. CDR3 nucleotide sequence: TGTGCCAGCAGCTTTAGTCCGGCGACTAGCGGGAGTCCAGATACGCAGTATTTT.

This clone was detected once. This chain uses TRBV18 with TRBJ2-1, with TRBD1 identical over 7 bases. The germline CDR1 and CDR2 sequences are KGHSH and LQKENI. V lost 3 bases, J lost 2 bases, and 4 bases stayed unmatched. The CDR3 covers 15 residues. DNA for the CDR3: TGTGCCAGCTCACCCGCCGGGACAGCCTACAATGAGCAGTTCTTC. Residues: CASSPAGTAYNEQFF.

The chain joins TRBV11-2 to TRBJ1-6; D is unclear. Trimming pared 1 base from V and 4 bases from J, leaving 14 bases between. CDR1 and CDR2 (germline): SGHAT, FQNNGV. The CDR3 has 17 amino acids. CDR3 coding DNA: TGTGCCAGCAGCTTAGGTCCCTCCCCGGGATATAATTCACCCCTCCACTTT. Translating it yields CASSLGPSPGYNSPLHF.

The rearrangement uses TRBV7-9 and TRBJ2-3; D is possibly TRBD1 (6 bases). CDR3 length: 16 amino acids. Trimming took off 2 bases at V and 2 bases at J, with 14 bases between the two ends. Germline assignment: CDR1 SEHNR and CDR2 FQNEAQ (reference sequence). CDR3 nucleotides: TGTGCCAGCAGCTTAAAGGTTTGGGACAACACAGATACGCAGTATTTT. This gives the protein CASSLKVWDNTDTQYF.

The gene calls are TRBV6-6 and TRBJ1-2; tentatively, D is TRBD1 (6 bases). Trimming left V 5 bases short and J 5 bases short, with 12 bases between. Germline V gene lookup returns CDR1 MNHNY and CDR2 SVGAGI (reference sequence). The CDR3 length is 13 residues. The chain's CDR3 is CASSQITGYGYTF. CDR3 coding DNA: TGTGCCAGCAGTCAAATAACAGGGTATGGCTACACCTTC.

The CDR3: CASKGGSGGNQPQHF. CDR3 in DNA: TGTGCCAGTAAAGGAGGGTCAGGGGGTAATCAGCCCCAGCATTTT. This chain uses TRBV19 with TRBJ1-5; 7 positions agree with TRBD1. Per the germline V gene, CDR1 is LNHDA and CDR2 is SQIVND (reference sequence). This CDR3 has 15 amino acids. The ends lost 7 bases at V and 4 bases at J; junction bases unmatched: 10.

This rearrangement joins TRBV5-8 to TRBJ1-5, with TRBD1 matching over 9 bases. This CDR3 has 14 amino acids. J gave up 6 bases and V 0 bases, and 1 base lay outside the gene matches. Germline CDR1 reads SGHTS; CDR2 reads YDEGEE. CDR3 sequence (DNA): TGTGCCAGCAGCTTGGACAGGGGGCTTCAGCCCCAGCATTTT. Residues: CASSLDRGLQPQHF.

This rearrangement joins TRBV6-1 to TRBJ1-1; possibly TRBD1 for D (6 bases). CDR3 length: 11 amino acids. Germline CDR1 MNHNS, CDR2 SASEGT. Between the trimmed V and J ends, which lost 7 bases and 7 bases, there was a span of 10 bases. CDR3 region: CASKKGVEAFF. DNA of the CDR3: TGTGCCAGCAAAAAGGGGGTTGAAGCTTTCTTT.

The chain joins TRBV18 to TRBJ2-5; no clear D. Germline V CDR1 and CDR2: KGHSH, LQKENI. There are 13 residues in the CDR3. Between the trimmed V and J ends, which lost 5 bases and 2 bases, there was a span of 9 bases. CDR3 protein: CASSVVLQETQYF. CDR3 sequence (DNA): TGTGCCAGCTCAGTGGTACTACAAGAGACCCAGTACTTC.

The J gene is TRBJ2-5, the V gene TRBV2; D perhaps matches TRBD2 (5 bases). V lost 3 bases and J 1 base, leaving 9 bases between the germline ends. This CDR3 is built from 14 residues. Germline loops: CDR1 SNHLY, CDR2 FYNNEI. The CDR3 loop reads CASSDKRVQETQYF. The CDR3 DNA reads as TGTGCCAGCAGTGATAAGAGGGTCCAAGAGACCCAGTACTTC.

The chain uses TRBV28 and TRBJ1-2, with 12 bases aligning to TRBD1. This CDR3 has 15 amino acids. V was clipped by 5 bases and J by 7 bases; unmatched bases: 8. The germline V gene encodes CDR1 MDHEN and CDR2 SYDVKM. This CDR3 reads CASSRGQGALFGYTF. CDR3 in DNA: TGTGCCAGCAGTCGGGGACAGGGGGCCTTGTTTGGCTACACCTTC.

V usage is TRBV28 and J usage is TRBJ2-1; TRBD2 matches 10 bases. The CDR3 has 17 residues. V dropped 3 bases and J dropped 7; count of bases not matched to a gene: 12. Germline values: CDR1 MDHEN, CDR2 SYDVKM. CDR3 nucleotides: TGTGCCAGCAGTTTCTCGAGCGGGAGGGTCCTGAGGAATGAGCAGTTCTTC. It yields the protein CASSFSSGRVLRNEQFF. The variable domain in full, completed from reference TRBV28 and TRBJ2-1, reads DVKVTQSSRYLVKRTGEKVFLECVQDMDHENMFWYRQDPGLGLRLIYFSYDVKMKEKGDIPEGYSVSREKKERFSLILESASTNQTSMYLCASSFSSGRVLRNEQFFGPGTRLTVL.

The chain joins TRBV2 to TRBJ1-1, with TRBD1 identical over 10 bases. Per the germline V gene, CDR1 is SNHLY and CDR2 is FYNNEI. This CDR3 is built from 18 residues. J gave up 0 bases and V 6 bases, and 13 bases lay outside the gene matches. CDR3 sequence (DNA): TGTGCCAGCAGAGACTTGACAGGGGGCTCTACCATGAACACTGAAGCTTTCTTT. Translated, it gives CASRDLTGGSTMNTEAFF.

The V call is TRBV14, the J call TRBJ1-2, with D possibly TRBD1 on 6 matching bases. This CDR3 is built from 14 residues. Germline loops: CDR1 SGHDN, CDR2 FVKESK. Trimming stripped 1 base from V and 2 bases from J, with 8 bases between. For the CDR3, the DNA is TGTGCCAGCAGCCAAGGAAGGGGGAACTATGGCTACACCTTC. Its protein is CASSQGRGNYGYTF.

The CDR3: CASSLRGGSYNEQFF. The CDR3, as DNA: TGTGCCAGCAGTTTACGGGGTGGCTCCTACAATGAGCAGTTCTTC. The V and J genes are TRBV28 and TRBJ2-1; D is possibly TRBD2 (5 bases). The V and J ends lost 2 bases and 0 bases respectively, with 8 bases between them. This CDR3 comprises 15 residues. Germline loops: CDR1 MDHEN, CDR2 SYDVKM. The whole variable domain, remainder taken from reference TRBV28 and TRBJ2-1, is DVKVTQSSRYLVKRTGEKVFLECVQDMDHENMFWYRQDPGLGLRLIYFSYDVKMKEKGDIPEGYSVSREKKERFSLILESASTNQTSMYLCASSLRGGSYNEQFFGPGTRLTVL.

The V and J genes are TRBV18 and TRBJ2-4; 12 bases agree with TRBD2. The CDR3 runs 18 residues. Germline V gene sequence: CDR1 KGHSH, CDR2 LQKENI. V trimming: 3 bases; J trimming: 8 bases; junction bases outside the gene matches: 14. CDR3 sequence: CASSPLLAGGERVDIQYF. The CDR3 DNA reads as TGTGCCAGCTCACCCCTACTAGCGGGAGGAGAAAGAGTCGACATTCAGTACTTC.

This CDR3 is CASSPRGHTGELFF. CDR3 nucleotide sequence: TGTGCCAGCTCACCACGAGGGCACACCGGGGAGCTGTTTTTT. V and J are TRBV18 and TRBJ2-2; D might be TRBD2 (5 bases). Looked up from germline, CDR1 is KGHSH and CDR2 is LQKENI. V was pared by 1 base and J by 3 bases, with 6 bases between. This CDR3 contains 14 residues. The entire variable domain, with the rest obtained from reference TRBV18 and TRBJ2-2, is as follows: NAGVMQNPRHLVRRRGQEARLRCSPMKGHSHVYWYRQLPEEGLKFMVYLQKENIIDESGMPKERFSAEFPKEGPSILRIQQVVRGDSAAYFCASSPRGHTGELFFGEGSRLTVL.

The rearrangement uses TRBV19 and TRBJ1-6; 7 positions match TRBD1. Germline CDR1 is LNHDA and CDR2 is SQIVND (reference sequence). The CDR3 spans 16 residues. J lost 9 bases, V lost 5 bases, and 13 bases had no gene match. The CDR3 is CASSAPGTALSSPLHF. The CDR3 bases are TGTGCCAGTAGTGCCCCCGGGACAGCTCTGAGTTCACCCCTCCACTTT.

The chain has TRBV5-4 and TRBJ2-7; 9 nucleotides line up with TRBD1. CDR1 and CDR2 from the germline V gene are SGHNT and YYREEE (reference sequence). V gave up 4 bases and J gave up 7 bases; unmatched junction bases: 12. The CDR3 spans 15 residues. Here the CDR3 DNA reads TGTGCCAGCAGCCCCGGGGGGACAGGGTCGAGGGAGCAGTACTTC. It is translated as CASSPGGTGSREQYF.